The rows below give T cell receptor beta chains drawn from one sample of a study of human CD4 T cells and Enterobacteriaceae. Sequencing was performed with immunoSEQ multiplex PCR; in TCRdb, only in-frame clones are kept and a portion is missing. The table includes tens of thousands of clones, roughly 80% detected once. Source material: memory CD4+ T cells from blood. The source of these receptors is a human donor in good health. Each CDR3 is given with its conserved first and last residue. Each record gives: J gene, clone size, D gene, V gene, CDR3 DNA, CDR3 protein. D genes are given only for firm matches. Clone size is shown for a subset of rows, as once, few, many or a class of expanded clone.

j_call: TRBJ2-7
clone_size: -
d_call: -
v_call: TRBV5-1
cdr3_nt: TGCGCCAGCAGACCGGGACACAGCTCCTACGAGCAGTACTTC
cdr3_aa: CASRPGHSSYEQYF

j_call: TRBJ2-2
clone_size: -
d_call: TRBD2
v_call: TRBV4-1
cdr3_nt: TGCGCCAGCAGCCAAACTCGCAGCGGGGGGGCGAACACCGGGGAGCTGTTTTTT
cdr3_aa: CASSQTRSGGANTGELFF

j_call: TRBJ1-2
clone_size: few
d_call: -
v_call: TRBV6-1
cdr3_nt: TGTGCCAGCAGTGAAGAGGGAGGGAGCAGAATGAGGAGCTACACCTTC
cdr3_aa: CASSEEGGSRMRSYTF

j_call: TRBJ1-2
clone_size: -
d_call: -
v_call: TRBV5-8
cdr3_nt: TGTGCCAGCAGCCGGGGGTCGGGCTATGGCTACACCTTC
cdr3_aa: CASSRGSGYGYTF

j_call: TRBJ2-1
clone_size: -
d_call: TRBD1
v_call: TRBV29-1
cdr3_nt: TGCAGCGTTGATACAGGGGCGAACTACAATGAGCAGTTCTTC
cdr3_aa: CSVDTGANYNEQFF

j_call: TRBJ1-2
clone_size: -
d_call: -
v_call: TRBV28
cdr3_nt: TGTGCCAGCAGTCCAGGCGGGAGGGGAGGGTATGGCTACACCTTC
cdr3_aa: CASSPGGRGGYGYTF

j_call: TRBJ1-2
clone_size: -
d_call: TRBD1
v_call: TRBV16
cdr3_nt: TGTGCCAGCAGCGTACCGACAGGGGGCGCCTATGGCTACACCTTC
cdr3_aa: CASSVPTGGAYGYTF

j_call: TRBJ1-3
clone_size: -
d_call: -
v_call: TRBV4-1
cdr3_nt: TGCGCCAGCAGCCAAGTTGCGACAGCGGGAAACACCATATATTTT
cdr3_aa: CASSQVATAGNTIYF

j_call: TRBJ2-3
clone_size: -
d_call: TRBD1
v_call: TRBV19
cdr3_nt: TGTGCCAGTACGGGACAGGGCCTCACAGATACGCAGTATTTT
cdr3_aa: CASTGQGLTDTQYF

j_call: TRBJ1-6
clone_size: -
d_call: TRBD1
v_call: TRBV6-6
cdr3_nt: TGTGCCAGCAGCACGGACAGGGGACGCTCACCCCTCCACTTT
cdr3_aa: CASSTDRGRSPLHF

j_call: TRBJ2-1
clone_size: -
d_call: TRBD2
v_call: TRBV10-1
cdr3_nt: TGCGCCAGCAGTGATAATAGCGGGGGGAATCCTTTAGGGGAGCAGTTCTTC
cdr3_aa: CASSDNSGGNPLGEQFF

j_call: TRBJ1-3
clone_size: -
d_call: TRBD1
v_call: TRBV30
cdr3_nt: TGTGCCTGGAGCAGGGGGTTTTCTGGAAACACCATATATTTT
cdr3_aa: CAWSRGFSGNTIYF

j_call: TRBJ2-5
clone_size: -
d_call: TRBD2
v_call: TRBV5-1
cdr3_nt: TGCGCCAGCAGCAATCGAGCCGGGGGGCAAGAGACCCAGTACTTC
cdr3_aa: CASSNRAGGQETQYF

j_call: TRBJ2-1
clone_size: -
d_call: -
v_call: TRBV11-2
cdr3_nt: TGTGCCAGCAGCCTCATCGCTGAGCAGTTCTTC
cdr3_aa: CASSLIAEQFF

j_call: TRBJ2-7
clone_size: -
d_call: -
v_call: TRBV5-1
cdr3_nt: TGCGCCAGCAGCCAGGATCCCGGGAGCTCCTACGAGCAGTACTTC
cdr3_aa: CASSQDPGSSYEQYF

j_call: TRBJ1-4
clone_size: -
d_call: -
v_call: TRBV7-7
cdr3_nt: TGTGCCAGCAGCCTAACCGGGGGGGCCGGGGAAAAACTGTTTTTT
cdr3_aa: CASSLTGGAGEKLFF

j_call: TRBJ1-4
clone_size: -
d_call: -
v_call: TRBV19
cdr3_nt: TGTGCCAGTAGTATCGGGGTGGGGGAAAAACTGTTTTTT
cdr3_aa: CASSIGVGEKLFF

j_call: TRBJ2-1
clone_size: -
d_call: -
v_call: TRBV10-1
cdr3_nt: TGCGCCAGCAGTGGGATCGAGCGTGGAGAGCAGTTCTTC
cdr3_aa: CASSGIERGEQFF

j_call: TRBJ2-3
clone_size: -
d_call: -
v_call: TRBV7-9
cdr3_nt: TGTGCCAGCAGAGTAACAGCGGATACGCAGTATTTT
cdr3_aa: CASRVTADTQYF

j_call: TRBJ2-3
clone_size: -
d_call: TRBD2
v_call: TRBV11-3
cdr3_nt: TGTGCCAGCACTCCGGGGGGGTTAAGGACAGATACGCAGTATTTT
cdr3_aa: CASTPGGLRTDTQYF

j_call: TRBJ2-7
clone_size: -
d_call: TRBD2
v_call: TRBV5-6
cdr3_nt: TGTGCCAGCAGCTTGGGAGTTGTTGCGGGAGGGCTCAACGAGCAGTACTTC
cdr3_aa: CASSLGVVAGGLNEQYF

j_call: TRBJ1-3
clone_size: -
d_call: -
v_call: TRBV21-1
cdr3_nt: TGTGCCAGCCCGGGGGGGGCTCTCTATAATGGAAACACCATATATTTT
cdr3_aa: CASPGGALYNGNTIYF

j_call: TRBJ2-4
clone_size: once
d_call: -
v_call: TRBV5-6
cdr3_nt: TGTGCCAGCAGCTTGGTCGGGGAAGGTGAGAAAAACATTCAGTACTTC
cdr3_aa: CASSLVGEGEKNIQYF

j_call: TRBJ2-3
clone_size: -
d_call: -
v_call: TRBV6-5
cdr3_nt: TGTGCCACCTCGCCCGTGTGGGGCGGCACAGATACGCAGTATTTT
cdr3_aa: CATSPVWGGTDTQYF

j_call: TRBJ1-5
clone_size: -
d_call: -
v_call: TRBV30
cdr3_nt: TGTGCCTGGAGTGCGGGTAGCAATCAGCCCCAGCATTTT
cdr3_aa: CAWSAGSNQPQHF

j_call: TRBJ1-5
clone_size: -
d_call: -
v_call: TRBV2
cdr3_nt: TGTGCCAGCAGTGAAGGATTGGGGATGCAGCCCCAGCATTTT
cdr3_aa: CASSEGLGMQPQHF

j_call: TRBJ2-3
clone_size: -
d_call: TRBD2
v_call: TRBV5-4
cdr3_nt: TGTGCCAGCAGCCCCAGGACTAGCAACACAGATACGCAGTATTTT
cdr3_aa: CASSPRTSNTDTQYF

j_call: TRBJ1-1
clone_size: -
d_call: TRBD1
v_call: TRBV5-5
cdr3_nt: TGTGCCAGCACCCGGACAGGCGGAAACACTGAAGCTTTCTTT
cdr3_aa: CASTRTGGNTEAFF

j_call: TRBJ2-7
clone_size: -
d_call: TRBD1
v_call: TRBV11-3
cdr3_nt: TGTGCCAGCAGCTTAGTACCCGGACAGGGTATCTACGAGCAGTACTTC
cdr3_aa: CASSLVPGQGIYEQYF

j_call: TRBJ1-2
clone_size: -
d_call: -
v_call: TRBV11-2
cdr3_nt: TGTGCCAGCAGCGTGGGCACTTTTGACGGCTACACCTTC
cdr3_aa: CASSVGTFDGYTF

j_call: TRBJ2-1
clone_size: -
d_call: TRBD1
v_call: TRBV28
cdr3_nt: TGTGCCGGTATAGGGGGCCTCTACAATGAGCAGTTCTTC
cdr3_aa: CAGIGGLYNEQFF

j_call: TRBJ1-2
clone_size: medium-sized
d_call: -
v_call: TRBV28
cdr3_nt: TGTGCCAGCAGTTCCCACGACAGGACTCTCTATGGCTACACCTTC
cdr3_aa: CASSSHDRTLYGYTF

j_call: TRBJ2-7
clone_size: -
d_call: -
v_call: TRBV27
cdr3_nt: TGTGCCAGCAGTTTATTGGGCAGCGGCTACGAGCAGTACTTC
cdr3_aa: CASSLLGSGYEQYF

j_call: TRBJ1-5
clone_size: few
d_call: TRBD1
v_call: TRBV6-1
cdr3_nt: TGTGCCAGCATACCGGGACAGGATCAGCCCCAGCATTTT
cdr3_aa: CASIPGQDQPQHF

j_call: TRBJ2-6
clone_size: -
d_call: -
v_call: TRBV19
cdr3_nt: TGTGCCAGTAGTATATTGGGGGGCCCCTCTGGGGCCAACGTCCTGACTTTC
cdr3_aa: CASSILGGPSGANVLTF

j_call: TRBJ2-2
clone_size: -
d_call: -
v_call: TRBV5-4
cdr3_nt: TGTGCCAGCAGTCTCGGACAGAAGAACACCGGGGAGCTGTTTTTT
cdr3_aa: CASSLGQKNTGELFF

j_call: TRBJ2-2
clone_size: -
d_call: TRBD2
v_call: TRBV4-2
cdr3_nt: TGTGCCAGCAGCCAGAAGCGGGGGGGCGATAACACCGGGGAGCTGTTTTTT
cdr3_aa: CASSQKRGGDNTGELFF

j_call: TRBJ1-3
clone_size: -
d_call: -
v_call: TRBV5-1
cdr3_nt: TGCGCCAGCAGCTTGACTACTGGAAACACCATATATTTT
cdr3_aa: CASSLTTGNTIYF

j_call: TRBJ2-2
clone_size: -
d_call: TRBD2
v_call: TRBV6-1
cdr3_nt: TGTGCCAGCAGTGAATTTGGGACTAGCACCGGGGAGCTGTTTTTT
cdr3_aa: CASSEFGTSTGELFF

j_call: TRBJ2-7
clone_size: -
d_call: TRBD2
v_call: TRBV5-1
cdr3_nt: TGCGCCAGCAGCTTGGGACTAGCGGGAGGGGCCTACGAGCAGTACTTC
cdr3_aa: CASSLGLAGGAYEQYF

j_call: TRBJ2-1
clone_size: -
d_call: -
v_call: TRBV27
cdr3_nt: TGTGCCAGCAGTAAGACTAGTTTCGGGGCTAATGAGCAGTTCTTC
cdr3_aa: CASSKTSFGANEQFF

j_call: TRBJ2-5
clone_size: -
d_call: TRBD2
v_call: TRBV7-7
cdr3_nt: TGTGCCAGCAGCCAAACTAGCGGGGGGAAAGAGACCCAGTACTTC
cdr3_aa: CASSQTSGGKETQYF

j_call: TRBJ1-4
clone_size: -
d_call: -
v_call: TRBV19
cdr3_nt: TGTGCCAGTAGTATATTAACAGGGCCCGAAAAACTGTTTTTT
cdr3_aa: CASSILTGPEKLFF

j_call: TRBJ1-2
clone_size: -
d_call: TRBD1
v_call: TRBV19
cdr3_nt: TGTGCCAGTAGTGCCCGGGACAGGGATACTAGCGGCTACACCTTC
cdr3_aa: CASSARDRDTSGYTF

j_call: TRBJ2-7
clone_size: once
d_call: TRBD2
v_call: TRBV10-2
cdr3_nt: TGCGCCAGCATGATCGGGACTAGCTACGAGCAGTACTTC
cdr3_aa: CASMIGTSYEQYF

j_call: TRBJ2-2
clone_size: -
d_call: TRBD2
v_call: TRBV7-9
cdr3_nt: TGTGCCAGCACCCCGGGACTAGCGCCTTCCACCGGGGAGCTGTTTTTT
cdr3_aa: CASTPGLAPSTGELFF

j_call: TRBJ1-4
clone_size: -
d_call: -
v_call: TRBV29-1
cdr3_nt: TGCAGCGTTCGTGCATCCATTACTAATGAAAAACTGTTTTTT
cdr3_aa: CSVRASITNEKLFF

j_call: TRBJ2-3
clone_size: -
d_call: TRBD2
v_call: TRBV2
cdr3_nt: TGTGCCAGCAGGAGGTCTAGCGGGAGCACAGATACGCAGTATTTT
cdr3_aa: CASRRSSGSTDTQYF

j_call: TRBJ1-5
clone_size: -
d_call: TRBD1
v_call: TRBV5-1
cdr3_nt: TGCGCCAGCAGCTTAGATACAGGGGGCCTTCAGCCCCAGCATTTT
cdr3_aa: CASSLDTGGLQPQHF

j_call: TRBJ2-4
clone_size: once
d_call: -
v_call: TRBV20-1
cdr3_nt: TGCAGTGCTAGCCGGGTAAACATTCAGTACTTC
cdr3_aa: CSASRVNIQYF